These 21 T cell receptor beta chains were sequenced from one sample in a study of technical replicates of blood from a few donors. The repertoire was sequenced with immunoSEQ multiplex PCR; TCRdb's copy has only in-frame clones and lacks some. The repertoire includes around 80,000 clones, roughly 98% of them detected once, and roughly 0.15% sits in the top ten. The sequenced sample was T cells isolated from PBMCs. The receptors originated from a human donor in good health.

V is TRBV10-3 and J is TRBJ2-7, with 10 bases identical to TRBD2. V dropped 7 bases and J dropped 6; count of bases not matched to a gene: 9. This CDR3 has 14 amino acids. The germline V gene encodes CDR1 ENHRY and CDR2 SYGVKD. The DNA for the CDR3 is TGTGCCATCACCCTCGGGGTAGCGGGAGGCGAGCAGTACTTC. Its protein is CAITLGVAGGEQYF.

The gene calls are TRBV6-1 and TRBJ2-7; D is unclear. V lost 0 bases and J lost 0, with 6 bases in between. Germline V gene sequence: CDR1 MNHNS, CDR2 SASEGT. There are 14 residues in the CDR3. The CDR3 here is CASSEAGSSYEQYF. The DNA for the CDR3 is TGTGCCAGCAGTGAAGCCGGGTCCTCCTACGAGCAGTACTTC.

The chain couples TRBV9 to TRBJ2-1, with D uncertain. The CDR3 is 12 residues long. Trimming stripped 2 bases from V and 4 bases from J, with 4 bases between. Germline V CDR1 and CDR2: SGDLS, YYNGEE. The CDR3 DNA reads TGTGCCAGCAGCGTCGGGTACAATGAGCAGTTCTTC. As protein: CASSVGYNEQFF.

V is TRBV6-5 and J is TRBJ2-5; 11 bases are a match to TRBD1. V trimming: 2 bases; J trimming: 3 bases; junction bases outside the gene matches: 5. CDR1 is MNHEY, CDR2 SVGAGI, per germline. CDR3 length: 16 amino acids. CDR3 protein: CASSYRGQGAEETQYF. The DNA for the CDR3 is TGTGCCAGCAGTTACCGAGGACAGGGGGCCGAAGAGACCCAGTACTTC.

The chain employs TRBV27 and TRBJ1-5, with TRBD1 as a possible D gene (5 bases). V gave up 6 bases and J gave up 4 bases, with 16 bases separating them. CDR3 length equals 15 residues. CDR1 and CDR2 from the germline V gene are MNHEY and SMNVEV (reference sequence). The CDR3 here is CASSRTGTPNQPQHF. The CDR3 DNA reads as TGTGCCAGCAGCCGGACCGGGACTCCTAATCAGCCCCAGCATTTT.

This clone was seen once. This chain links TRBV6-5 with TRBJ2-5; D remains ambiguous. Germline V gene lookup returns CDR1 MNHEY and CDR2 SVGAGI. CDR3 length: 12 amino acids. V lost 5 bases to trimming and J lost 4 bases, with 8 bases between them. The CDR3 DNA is TGTGCCAGCAGTCGGGTAGGAGAGACCCAGTACTTC. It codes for CASSRVGETQYF.

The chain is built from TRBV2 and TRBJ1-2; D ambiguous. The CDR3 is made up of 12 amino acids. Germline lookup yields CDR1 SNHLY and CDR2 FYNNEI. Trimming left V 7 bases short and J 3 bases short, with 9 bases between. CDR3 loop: CASTRGDYGYTF. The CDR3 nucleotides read TGTGCCAGCACGCGGGGAGACTATGGCTACACCTTC. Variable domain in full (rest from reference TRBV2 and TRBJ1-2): EPEVTQTPSHQVTQMGQEVILRCVPISNHLYFYWYRQILGQKVEFLVSFYNNEISEKSEIFDDQFSVERPDGSNFTLKIRSTKLEDSAMYFCASTRGDYGYTFGSGTRLTVV.

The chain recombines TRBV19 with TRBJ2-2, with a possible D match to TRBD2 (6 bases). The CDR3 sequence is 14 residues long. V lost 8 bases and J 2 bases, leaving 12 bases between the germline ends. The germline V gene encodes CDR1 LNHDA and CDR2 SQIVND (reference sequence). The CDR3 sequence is CASSGRGNTGELFF. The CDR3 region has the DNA TGTGCCAGTTCCGGGAGAGGAAACACCGGGGAGCTGTTTTTT.

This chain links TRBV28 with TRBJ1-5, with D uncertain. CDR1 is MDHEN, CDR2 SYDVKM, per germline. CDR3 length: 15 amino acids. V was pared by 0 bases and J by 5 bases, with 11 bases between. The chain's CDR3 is CASSLWRQNYQPQHF. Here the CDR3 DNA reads TGTGCCAGCAGTTTATGGAGGCAGAACTATCAGCCCCAGCATTTT.

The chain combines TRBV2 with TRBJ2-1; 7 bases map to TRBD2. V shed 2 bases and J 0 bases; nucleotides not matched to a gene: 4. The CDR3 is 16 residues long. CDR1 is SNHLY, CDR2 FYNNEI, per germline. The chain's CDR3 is CASSERGLSSYNEQFF. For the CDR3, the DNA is TGTGCCAGCAGTGAAAGGGGACTAAGCTCCTACAATGAGCAGTTCTTC.

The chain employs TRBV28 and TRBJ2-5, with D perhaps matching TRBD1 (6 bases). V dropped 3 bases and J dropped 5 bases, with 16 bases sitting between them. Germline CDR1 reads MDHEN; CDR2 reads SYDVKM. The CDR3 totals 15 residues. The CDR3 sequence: CASSLGAGAGETQYF. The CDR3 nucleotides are TGTGCCAGCAGTTTGGGGGCGGGCGCTGGGGAGACCCAGTACTTC.

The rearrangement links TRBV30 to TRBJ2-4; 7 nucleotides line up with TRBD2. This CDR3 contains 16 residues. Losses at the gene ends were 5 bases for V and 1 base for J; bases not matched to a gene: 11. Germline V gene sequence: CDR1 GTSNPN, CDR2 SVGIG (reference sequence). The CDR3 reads CAWEGLTETAKNIQYF. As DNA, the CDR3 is TGTGCCTGGGAGGGACTAACGGAGACGGCCAAAAACATTCAGTACTTC.

CDR3 sequence: CAWSVGQGRSSPLHF. The CDR3 DNA reads as TGTGCCTGGAGTGTGGGACAGGGAAGATCGTCACCCCTCCACTTT. The rearrangement links TRBV30 to TRBJ1-6, with 9 bases lining up with TRBD1. V dropped 0 bases and J dropped 10; count of bases not matched to a gene: 7. CDR1 GTSNPN and CDR2 SVGIG come from the germline V gene (reference sequence). This CDR3 has 15 residues.

Here the CDR3 reads CASSFYGESTDTQYF. CDR3 DNA: TGTGCCAGCAGCTTTTACGGGGAGAGCACAGATACGCAGTATTTT. This chain links TRBV5-4 with TRBJ2-3; maybe TRBD2 (5 bases). Germline CDR1 and CDR2: SGHNT and YYREEE (reference sequence). The CDR3 sequence is 15 residues long. The V gene lost 2 bases and the J gene lost 0 bases, with 10 bases spanning the gap.

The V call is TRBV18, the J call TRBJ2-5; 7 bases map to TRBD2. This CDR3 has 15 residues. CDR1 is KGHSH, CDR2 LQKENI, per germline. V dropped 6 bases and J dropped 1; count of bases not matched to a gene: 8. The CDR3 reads CASSQSGGSQETQYF. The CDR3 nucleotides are TGTGCCAGCTCCCAGTCGGGAGGCTCCCAAGAGACCCAGTACTTC. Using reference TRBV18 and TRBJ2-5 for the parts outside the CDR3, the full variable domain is NAGVMQNPRHLVRRRGQEARLRCSPMKGHSHVYWYRQLPEEGLKFMVYLQKENIIDESGMPKERFSAEFPKEGPSILRIQQVVRGDSAAYFCASSQSGGSQETQYFGPGTRLLVL.

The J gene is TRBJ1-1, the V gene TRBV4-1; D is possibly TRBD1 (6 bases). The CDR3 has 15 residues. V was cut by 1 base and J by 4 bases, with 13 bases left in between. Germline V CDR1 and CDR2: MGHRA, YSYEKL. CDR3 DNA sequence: TGCGCCAGCAGCCAAGTTCCTGGGGGCGGCACTGAAGCTTTCTTT. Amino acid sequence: CASSQVPGGGTEAFF.

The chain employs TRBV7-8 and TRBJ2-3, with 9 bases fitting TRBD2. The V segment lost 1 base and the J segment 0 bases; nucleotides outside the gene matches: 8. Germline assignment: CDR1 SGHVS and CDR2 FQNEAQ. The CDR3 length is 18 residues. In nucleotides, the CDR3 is TGTGCCAGCAGCTTAGAACGGGCGGGGGGGCATAGCACAGATACGCAGTATTTT. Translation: CASSLERAGGHSTDTQYF.

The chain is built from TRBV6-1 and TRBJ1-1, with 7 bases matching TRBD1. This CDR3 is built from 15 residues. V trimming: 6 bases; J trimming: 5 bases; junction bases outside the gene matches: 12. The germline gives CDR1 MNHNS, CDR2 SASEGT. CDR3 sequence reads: CASRGGQPGRTEAFF. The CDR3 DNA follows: TGTGCCAGCAGGGGGGGACAGCCCGGCCGGACTGAAGCTTTCTTT.

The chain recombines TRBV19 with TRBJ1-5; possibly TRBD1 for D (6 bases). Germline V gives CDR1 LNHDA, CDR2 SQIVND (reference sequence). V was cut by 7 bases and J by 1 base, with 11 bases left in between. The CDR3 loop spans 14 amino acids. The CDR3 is CASTLQGSNQPQHF. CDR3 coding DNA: TGTGCCAGTACCCTCCAGGGGAGCAATCAGCCCCAGCATTTT.

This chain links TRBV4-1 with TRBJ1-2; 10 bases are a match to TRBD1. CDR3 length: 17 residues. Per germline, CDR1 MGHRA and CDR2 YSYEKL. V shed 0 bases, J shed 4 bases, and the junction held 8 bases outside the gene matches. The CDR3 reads CASSQDGTGDVGYGYTF. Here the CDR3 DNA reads TGCGCCAGCAGCCAAGACGGGACAGGGGATGTGGGCTATGGCTACACCTTC.

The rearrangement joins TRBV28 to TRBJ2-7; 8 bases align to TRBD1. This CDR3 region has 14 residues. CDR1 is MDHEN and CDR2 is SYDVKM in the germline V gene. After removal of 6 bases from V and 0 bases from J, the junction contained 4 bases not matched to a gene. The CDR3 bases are TGTGCCAGCAGACCGGGACAGGTCTCCTACGAGCAGTACTTC. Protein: CASRPGQVSYEQYF. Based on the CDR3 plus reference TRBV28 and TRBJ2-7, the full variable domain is DVKVTQSSRYLVKRTGEKVFLECVQDMDHENMFWYRQDPGLGLRLIYFSYDVKMKEKGDIPEGYSVSREKKERFSLILESASTNQTSMYLCASRPGQVSYEQYFGPGTRLTVT.